There are many counts of the clone carrying this T cell receptor (beta chain). What it recognizes is unknown. The data originate from a study of T-cell reconstitution after alpha-beta-depleted transplantation in children. Study results and limitations: High day-60 TCRbeta diversity in some patients came from surviving recipient T cells and thymic progenitors. Fresh T-cell production supplied most of the T-cell counts and diversity seen one year after transplant. Approximately two months post-transplant, alpha-beta T cells reportedly originated from several hundred expanded graft clones.

V was clipped by 5 bases and J by 3 bases, with 20 bases between them. The length of the CDR3 is 16 residues. A library of TCRbeta sequences, prepared with unique molecular identifiers, was generated. MiXCR, run by TCRdb on the PCR reads, gives a single entry per CDR3 protein. The sample lists roughly 70,000 distinct CDR3 sequences, 4% to 5% seen once, with approximately 19% in the top ten. This TCR came from a boy in the first two years of life who had a stem cell transplant for acute myeloid leukemia, so the T cells may come from the graft donor. This chain uses TRBV12-3 or TRBV12-4 with TRBJ2-7, with D possibly matching TRBD1 (6 bases). Sequenced here: PBMCs, mostly from graft donor cells, sampled 180 days after TCRalphabeta/CD19-depleted stem cell transplant. CDR3 DNA: TGTGCCAGCAGTAAACGGACAGCTCTTAGTGTCTACGAGCAGTACTTC. Its protein is CASSKRTALSVYEQYF.